This paragraph covers one TCR beta chain sequence. What it binds is unknown. This specimen belongs to a study of OX40 agonist ivuxolimab in advanced cancers. Study context: Of the patients, three showed partial responses, one with hepatocellular carcinoma and two with cutaneous melanoma. Study-wide findings and caveats: Low normalized T-cell clonal expansion also characterized some of the nonresponders.

Data came from immunoSEQ multiplex PCR; TCRdb stores just in-frame clones and leaves some out. The table lists about 16,000 clones, around four fifths of them singletons, with approximately 68% in the top ten. This clonotype was obtained from an adult with an advanced solid tumor such as melanoma, head and neck, liver or kidney cancer. Sequenced here: CD4+ or CD8+ T cells sorted from blood, sampled in a trial of the OX40 agonist ivuxolimab.

The CDR3 is CASRIGGDTQYF. CDR3 DNA sequence: TGTGCCAGCAGAATAGGGGGTGATACGCAGTATTTT. The J gene is TRBJ2-3, the V gene TRBV28; tentatively, D is TRBD1 (6 bases). CDR3 size: 12 residues. The germline V gene encodes CDR1 MDHEN and CDR2 SYDVKM. V was shortened by 6 bases and J by 6 bases, with 10 bases between the two germline ends.